The rows below give T cell receptor beta chains drawn from one sample of a study of read filtering for tumor transcriptome and immune sequencing. TCRdb re-called the reads with MiXCR, one entry per CDR3 protein. The sample lists roughly 24,000 distinct CDR3 sequences; about 13% were seen once. The sample comprised a population of CD138-negative cells sorted from bone marrow. All receptors derive from a donor at least 40 years old with multiple myeloma. Each CDR3 is given with its conserved first and last residue. D genes are given only for firm matches. Only part of the rows carry a size: once, few, many, or a class if the clone is expanded.

size | D | J | V | CDR3 | DNA
many | NA | TRBJ2-1 | TRBV19 | CASSARKGEQFF | TGTGCCAGTAGTGCGCGGAAGGGTGAGCAGTTCTTC
many | TRBD1 | TRBJ1-4 | TRBV27 | CASSEDRAMEKLFF | TGTGCCAGCAGTGAAGACAGGGCCATGGAAAAACTGTTTTTT
many | NA | TRBJ2-1 | TRBV5-1 | CASSESPYEQFF | TGCGCCAGCAGCGAGTCTCCATATGAGCAGTTCTTC
many | NA | TRBJ2-1 | TRBV6-1 | CASNSLAATYNEQFF | TGTGCCAGCAACAGTCTTGCGGCCACCTACAATGAGCAGTTCTTC
many | NA | TRBJ2-7 | TRBV7-8 | CASSLLPFHEQYF | TGTGCCAGCAGCTTACTCCCTTTTCACGAGCAGTACTTC
NA | TRBD2 | TRBJ2-3 | TRBV11-2 | CASRPLTDGREFTDTQYF | TGTGCCAGCAGACCTCTGACTGATGGGCGGGAGTTCACAGATACGCAGTATTTT
many | NA | TRBJ2-1 | TRBV4-1 | CASSPGSWLLAGNEQFF | TGCGCCAGCAGCCCCGGCAGCTGGCTACTAGCAGGCAATGAGCAGTTCTTC
many | NA | TRBJ2-2 | TRBV29-1 | CSVVRGAGTGELFF | TGCAGCGTCGTGCGAGGGGCGGGGACCGGGGAGCTGTTTTTT
many | TRBD1 | TRBJ2-1 | TRBV11-1 | CASSLTGTEYNEQFF | TGTGCCAGCAGCCTAACCGGGACAGAATACAATGAGCAGTTCTTC
many | NA | TRBJ2-3 | TRBV10-1 | CASSDRQLTDTQYF | TGCGCCAGCAGTGATCGACAGCTTACAGATACGCAGTATTTT
many | NA | TRBJ2-1 | TRBV23-1 | CASSQSGSWGNEQFF | TGCGCCAGCAGTCAATCCGGGTCCTGGGGGAATGAGCAGTTCTTC
many | NA | TRBJ1-5 | TRBV28 | CASSEGVGQPQHF | TGTGCCAGCAGTGAGGGGGTCGGGCAGCCCCAGCATTTT
few | TRBD2 | TRBJ2-2 | TRBV7-9 | CASSSSSGTNTGELFF | TGTGCCAGCAGCTCATCTAGCGGAACGAACACCGGGGAGCTGTTTTTT
many | TRBD2 | TRBJ2-1 | TRBV9 | CASSVVSAGANNEQFF | TGTGCCAGCAGCGTAGTGTCGGCGGGAGCAAATAATGAGCAGTTCTTC
many | NA | TRBJ2-1 | TRBV20-1 | CSANGRLTWNEQFF | TGCAGTGCTAACGGTCGGCTTACTTGGAATGAGCAGTTCTTC
NA | TRBD2 | TRBJ2-7 | TRBV20-1 | CSASSGSTYEQYF | TGCAGTGCTAGCAGCGGGAGTACCTACGAGCAGTACTTC
many | NA | TRBJ2-1 | TRBV29-1 | CSVVPYQMPKTNNEQFF | TGCAGCGTTGTACCGTATCAAATGCCCAAAACTAACAATGAGCAGTTCTTC
many | NA | TRBJ2-2 | TRBV27 | CASKPLLLANTGELFF | TGTGCCAGCAAGCCCCTTTTGCTAGCGAACACCGGGGAGCTGTTTTTT
NA | TRBD1 | TRBJ2-3 | TRBV4-1 | CASSQWDRGRADTQYF | TGCGCCAGCAGCCAATGGGACAGGGGGCGCGCAGATACGCAGTATTTT
many | NA | TRBJ2-1 | TRBV7-3 | CASSSATTGSYNEQFF | TGTGCCAGCAGCTCGGCCACGACGGGCTCCTACAATGAGCAGTTCTTC
many | TRBD1 | TRBJ2-1 | TRBV10-2 | CASRHPLTGGIDEQFF | TGCGCCAGCAGGCACCCCCTGACAGGGGGTATAGATGAGCAGTTCTTC
NA | NA | TRBJ1-1 | TRBV2 | CASSEVREAFF | TGTGCCAGCAGTGAAGTAAGAGAAGCTTTCTTT
many | NA | TRBJ2-7 | TRBV20-1 | CSANQGIRNEQYF | TGCAGTGCTAACCAGGGGATTCGGAACGAGCAGTACTTC
NA | NA | TRBJ1-1 | TRBV28 | CASSGLNSGTEAFF | TGTGCCAGCAGTGGACTTAATAGTGGCACTGAAGCTTTCTTT